These T cell receptor beta chains were read from a single sample in a study of T cells after yellow fever vaccination. A single record per CDR3 protein comes from TCRdb applying MiXCR to the 5' RACE reads. The sample lists 250,000 to 400,000 distinct CDR3 sequences; roughly 3.9% were seen once. The sequencing used PBMCs, collected 5 days after the yellow fever booster vaccination. The source is a man between 18 and 35 years old who received the YFV17D yellow fever vaccine. The CDR3 runs from the conserved cysteine through the conserved F or W. D genes are given only for firm matches. Clone size is not always given. Where it is, it says once, few, many or a class for expanded clones.

d_gene,abundance,j_gene,v_gene,CDR3aa,CDR3nt
TRBD2,few,TRBJ2-5,TRBV20-1,CSARYSGVETQYF,TGCAGTGCTAGGTACAGCGGGGTTGAGACCCAGTACTTC
NA,few,TRBJ2-2,TRBV5-1,CASSLEFNTGELFF,TGCGCCAGCAGCTTGGAGTTCAACACCGGGGAGCTGTTTTTT
NA,many,TRBJ2-5,TRBV5-1,CASSFESGQETQYF,TGCGCCAGCAGCTTTGAGTCGGGGCAAGAGACCCAGTACTTC
NA,NA,TRBJ2-2,TRBV5-1,CASSPGQSTGELFF,TGCGCCAGCAGCCCCGGACAGTCCACCGGGGAGCTGTTTTTT
NA,many,TRBJ1-2,TRBV27,CASSVGGPWDGYTF,TGTGCCAGCAGTGTTGGAGGACCCTGGGACGGCTACACCTTC
TRBD1,many,TRBJ1-5,TRBV25-1,CASSEGGQGISQPQHF,TGTGCCAGCAGTGAGGGGGGACAGGGGATTAGTCAGCCCCAGCATTTT
TRBD2,NA,TRBJ2-3,TRBV20-1,CSASRGLASVTQYF,TGCAGTGCCTCCCGGGGACTAGCTTCTGTTACGCAGTATTTT
NA,many,TRBJ1-1,TRBV6-2/TRBV6-3,CASRGPQGQNTEAFF,TGTGCCAGCAGGGGCCCGCAGGGCCAGAACACTGAAGCTTTCTTT
NA,NA,TRBJ2-2,TRBV5-4,CASSFETGSTGELFF,TGTGCCAGCAGCTTTGAGACCGGCTCCACCGGGGAGCTGTTTTTT
NA,few,TRBJ2-4,TRBV4-1,CASSKREFTAAKNIQYF,TGCGCCAGCAGCAAAAGGGAGTTCACGGCGGCCAAAAACATTCAGTACTTC
NA,NA,TRBJ1-2,TRBV20-1,CSARDLGGDYGYTF,TGCAGTGCTAGAGATCTCGGGGGCGACTATGGCTACACCTTC
NA,NA,TRBJ2-6,TRBV5-4,CASSLVGGPGANVLTF,TGTGCCAGCAGCTTGGTGGGGGGCCCTGGGGCCAACGTCCTGACTTTC
NA,many,TRBJ1-4,TRBV27,CASREGGSEKLFF,TGTGCCAGCAGGGAAGGAGGGAGCGAAAAACTGTTTTTT
NA,many,TRBJ1-6,TRBV10-3,CAISRQPSSYNSPLHF,TGTGCCATCAGTAGGCAGCCGAGCTCCTATAATTCACCCCTCCACTTT
NA,NA,TRBJ1-1,TRBV12-3/TRBV12-4,CASSPRGGSAEAFF,TGTGCCAGCAGTCCTCGGGGGGGGTCCGCTGAAGCTTTCTTT
TRBD2,NA,TRBJ2-3,TRBV18,CASSLVAGPGTDTQYF,TGTGCCAGCTCCCTCGTAGCGGGCCCGGGCACAGATACGCAGTATTTT
TRBD1,NA,TRBJ1-2,TRBV5-4,CASTGQGAGYTF,TGTGCCAGCACCGGACAGGGGGCCGGCTACACCTTC
NA,many,TRBJ1-3,TRBV28,CASSLSLDNSGNTIYF,TGTGCCAGCAGTTTATCGCTGGACAACTCTGGAAACACCATATATTTT
NA,few,TRBJ1-1,TRBV5-6,CASSPQGGSLTEAFF,TGTGCCAGCAGTCCACAGGGAGGTTCACTGACTGAAGCTTTCTTT
TRBD2,NA,TRBJ2-1,TRBV5-1,CASSFETSGSYNEQFF,TGCGCCAGCAGCTTCGAGACTAGCGGGTCCTACAATGAGCAGTTCTTC
NA,NA,TRBJ2-3,TRBV25-1,CASSDVRGFGTDTQYF,TGTGCCAGCAGTGACGTTCGTGGGTTCGGCACAGATACGCAGTATTTT
TRBD2,NA,TRBJ2-7,TRBV7-3,CASSVAGGGAREQYF,TGTGCCAGCAGCGTCGCCGGGGGAGGGGCGCGTGAGCAGTACTTC
TRBD1,NA,TRBJ2-7,TRBV2,CASLPGQGARRYEQYF,TGTGCCAGCCTTCCGGGACAGGGGGCTAGACGCTACGAGCAGTACTTC
TRBD2,NA,TRBJ2-7,TRBV20-1,CSASGGAYEQYF,TGCAGTGCTAGTGGGGGGGCCTACGAGCAGTACTTC
TRBD1,few,TRBJ1-2,TRBV5-4,CASSSRTGGDYGYTF,TGTGCCAGCAGCTCTCGGACAGGGGGCGACTATGGCTACACCTTC
NA,NA,TRBJ2-3,TRBV25-1,CASSERSDTQYF,TGTGCCAGCAGTGAGAGATCAGATACGCAGTATTTT
NA,NA,TRBJ2-7,TRBV7-2,CASSLWTSIIYEQYF,TGTGCCAGCAGCTTGTGGACATCTATAATTTACGAGCAGTACTTC
NA,many,TRBJ1-2,TRBV5-1,CASSPQGWGYGYTF,TGCGCCAGCAGCCCTCAGGGCTGGGGCTATGGCTACACCTTC
TRBD1,many,TRBJ2-7,TRBV4-1,CASSQTRDRGSEQYF,TGCGCCAGCAGCCAAACGAGGGACAGGGGGAGTGAGCAGTACTTC
NA,many,TRBJ2-3,TRBV14,CASSPGYTQYF,TGTGCCAGCAGCCCAGGTTATACGCAGTATTTT
TRBD1,NA,TRBJ1-5,TRBV5-1,CASRHTRGQGHQPQHF,TGCGCCAGCAGACACACTAGGGGACAGGGTCATCAGCCCCAGCATTTT
NA,few,TRBJ1-4,TRBV15,CATSRDMATNEKLFF,TGTGCCACCAGCAGAGATATGGCAACTAATGAAAAACTGTTTTTT
TRBD1,NA,TRBJ2-7,TRBV9,CASSVGTGDIYEQYF,TGTGCCAGCAGCGTAGGGACAGGCGATATCTACGAGCAGTACTTC
TRBD1,NA,TRBJ1-4,TRBV2,CASTWGGEGAGKLFF,TGTGCCAGCACCTGGGGCGGAGAGGGGGCGGGAAAACTGTTTTTT
NA,few,TRBJ2-2,TRBV7-9,CASRRDGGETGELFF,TGTGCCAGCAGGCGTGACGGGGGTGAGACCGGGGAGCTGTTTTTT
NA,NA,TRBJ1-2,TRBV28,CASSLKGFGGYTF,TGTGCCAGCAGTTTAAAGGGGTTTGGAGGCTACACCTTC
TRBD1,many,TRBJ2-7,TRBV7-8,CASSPPLRTGGYEQYF,TGTGCCAGCAGCCCACCGCTAAGGACAGGGGGCTACGAGCAGTACTTC
NA,few,TRBJ2-7,TRBV11-1,CATRGRGSYEQYF,TGTGCTACCAGGGGCCGGGGGTCCTACGAGCAGTACTTC
TRBD2,NA,TRBJ2-7,TRBV15,CATSRDGSGSYEQYF,TGTGCCACCAGCAGAGATGGTAGCGGGAGCTACGAGCAGTACTTC
NA,few,TRBJ1-2,TRBV6-5,CASSRAPGTETAWGYTF,TGTGCCAGCAGTCGCGCACCCGGGACCGAAACCGCCTGGGGCTACACCTTC
TRBD1,few,TRBJ1-1,TRBV12-5,CASARTGGWTEAFF,TGTGCTAGTGCTCGTACAGGGGGCTGGACTGAAGCTTTCTTT
NA,NA,TRBJ1-3,TRBV29-1,CSVAFAGGPGNTIYF,TGCAGCGTTGCCTTTGCTGGGGGACCCGGAAACACCATATATTTT
NA,NA,TRBJ1-5,TRBV12-2,CASRLTVYSNQPQHF,TGTGCAAGTCGCTTGACAGTCTATAGCAATCAGCCCCAGCATTTT
TRBD1,NA,TRBJ1-2,TRBV18,CASSAKGQSYGYTF,TGTGCCAGCTCAGCAAAGGGACAGTCCTATGGCTACACCTTC
NA,many,TRBJ1-2,TRBV29-1,CSVVRQGRGAYGYTF,TGCAGCGTTGTAAGGCAGGGAAGGGGAGCCTATGGCTACACCTTC
TRBD2,few,TRBJ2-3,TRBV4-1,CASSPLGSGGSTDTQYF,TGCGCCAGCAGCCCCCTTGGGAGCGGGGGGAGCACAGATACGCAGTATTTT
NA,NA,TRBJ1-6,TRBV5-1,CASSLFSGSPLHF,TGCGCCAGCAGCTTGTTTTCTGGTTCACCCCTCCACTTT
TRBD2,NA,TRBJ2-5,TRBV7-7,CASSSSPHLAGEETQYF,TGTGCCAGCAGCTCATCCCCCCATTTAGCGGGGGAAGAGACCCAGTACTTC
TRBD2,few,TRBJ2-1,TRBV5-1,CASSLKRGPYNEQFF,TGCGCCAGCAGCTTGAAGCGGGGGCCCTACAATGAGCAGTTCTTC
NA,many,TRBJ2-1,TRBV4-3,CASSQSPMAGQFF,TGCGCCAGCAGCCAAAGCCCCATGGCGGGGCAGTTCTTC
NA,NA,TRBJ2-5,TRBV5-1,CASSLVSTSQETQYF,TGCGCCAGCAGCTTGGTTTCGACTTCACAAGAGACCCAGTACTTC
NA,many,TRBJ2-7,TRBV20-1,CSARDPLAHIPSEQYF,TGCAGTGCTAGAGATCCCCTAGCCCACATCCCCTCCGAGCAGTACTTC
NA,many,TRBJ2-5,TRBV6-2/TRBV6-3,CASSYRREETQYF,TGTGCCAGCAGTTACAGGAGAGAAGAGACCCAGTACTTC
NA,NA,TRBJ1-4,TRBV18,CASSPQRRTNEKLFF,TGTGCCAGCTCACCACAGAGGAGAACTAATGAAAAACTGTTTTTT
TRBD1,few,TRBJ1-4,TRBV20-1,CSASGTGDSGNEKLFF,TGCAGTGCTAGTGGGACAGGGGATTCGGGTAATGAAAAACTGTTTTTT
NA,many,TRBJ2-7,TRBV6-6,CASTSQEQTYEQYF,TGTGCCAGCACCTCGCAGGAACAGACCTACGAGCAGTACTTC
TRBD1,many,TRBJ1-6,TRBV7-2,CASSIQGTPLHF,TGTGCCAGCAGCATACAGGGGACACCCCTCCACTTT
NA,few,TRBJ2-6,TRBV24-1,CATGKGSGANVLTF,TGTGCCACCGGAAAGGGATCTGGGGCCAACGTCCTGACTTTC
TRBD1,many,TRBJ2-1,TRBV6-2/TRBV6-3,CASSYEIQGVSYNEQFF,TGTGCCAGCAGTTACGAAATACAGGGGGTCTCCTACAATGAGCAGTTCTTC
NA,NA,TRBJ1-2,TRBV7-9,CASSFPVGGANYGYTF,TGTGCCAGCAGCTTCCCCGTTGGTGGGGCTAACTATGGCTACACCTTC